This T cell receptor (beta chain) was recorded in a study of blood T cells in healthy people across ages. Study-wide results and caveats: In the absence of known donor CMV status, changes in expanded clonotypes were possibly confounded.

The germline V and J ends were trimmed by 6 bases and 3 bases, with 21 bases remaining between them. CDR3 size: 16 residues. Germline loops: CDR1 SGDLS, CDR2 YYNGEE. The authors extracted at least 6 micrograms of total RNA per sample. The table lists this clonotype with a few counts. Antigen: not known. Then a second PCR, running about 6 to 12 cycles, was carried out with a sample-barcoded 5' primer and a J-beta primer mix. TCRdb re-called the 5' RACE reads with MiXCR, one entry per CDR3 protein. The table has 700,000 to 850,000 distinct CDR3 sequences, roughly 50% seen once. Sequencing was carried out using blood. V and J are TRBV9 and TRBJ2-5; D might be TRBD2 (6 bases). This TCR was recovered from a man older than 75 in good health. In DNA form, the CDR3 reads TGTGCCAGCACCACCGGCCCCGGAGGGAGTAAAGAGACCCAGTACTTC. Protein sequence: CASTTGPGGSKETQYF.